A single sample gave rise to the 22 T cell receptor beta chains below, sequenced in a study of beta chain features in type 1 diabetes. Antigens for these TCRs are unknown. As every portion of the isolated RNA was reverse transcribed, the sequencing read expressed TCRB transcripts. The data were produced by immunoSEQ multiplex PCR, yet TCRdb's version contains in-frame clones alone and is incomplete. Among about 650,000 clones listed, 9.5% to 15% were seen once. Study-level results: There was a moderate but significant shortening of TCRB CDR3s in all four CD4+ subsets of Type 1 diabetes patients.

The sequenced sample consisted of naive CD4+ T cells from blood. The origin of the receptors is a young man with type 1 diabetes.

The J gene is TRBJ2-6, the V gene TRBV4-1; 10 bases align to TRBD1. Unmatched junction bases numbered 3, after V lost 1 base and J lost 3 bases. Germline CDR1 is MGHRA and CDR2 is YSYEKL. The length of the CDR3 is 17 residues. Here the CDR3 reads CASSQGQGAGGANVLTF. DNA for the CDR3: TGCGCCAGCAGCCAAGGACAGGGGGCAGGTGGGGCCAACGTCCTGACTTTC.

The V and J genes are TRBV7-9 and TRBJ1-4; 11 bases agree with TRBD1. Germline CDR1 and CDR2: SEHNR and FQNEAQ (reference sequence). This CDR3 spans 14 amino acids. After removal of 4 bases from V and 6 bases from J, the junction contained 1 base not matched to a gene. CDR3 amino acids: CASSSGQGDEKLFF. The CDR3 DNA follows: TGTGCCAGCAGCTCGGGACAGGGGGATGAAAAACTGTTTTTT.

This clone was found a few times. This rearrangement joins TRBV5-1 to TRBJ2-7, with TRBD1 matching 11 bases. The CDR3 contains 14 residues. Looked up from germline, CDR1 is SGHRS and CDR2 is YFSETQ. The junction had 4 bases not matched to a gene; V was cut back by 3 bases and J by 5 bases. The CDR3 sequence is CASSWTGGMDEQYF. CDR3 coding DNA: TGCGCCAGCAGCTGGACAGGGGGCATGGACGAGCAGTACTTC.

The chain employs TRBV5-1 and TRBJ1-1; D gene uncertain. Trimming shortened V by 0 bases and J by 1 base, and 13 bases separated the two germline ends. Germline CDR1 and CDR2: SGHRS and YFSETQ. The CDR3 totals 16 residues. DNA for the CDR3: TGCGCCAGCAGCTTGGTCAGGCGGAGAACGAACACTGAAGCTTTCTTT. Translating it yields CASSLVRRRTNTEAFF. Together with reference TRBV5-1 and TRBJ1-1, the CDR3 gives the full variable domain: KAGVTQTPRYLIKTRGQQVTLSCSPISGHRSVSWYQQTPGQGLQFLFEYFSETQRNKGNFPGRFSGRQFSNSRSEMNVSTLELGDSALYLCASSLVRRRTNTEAFFGQGTRLTVV.

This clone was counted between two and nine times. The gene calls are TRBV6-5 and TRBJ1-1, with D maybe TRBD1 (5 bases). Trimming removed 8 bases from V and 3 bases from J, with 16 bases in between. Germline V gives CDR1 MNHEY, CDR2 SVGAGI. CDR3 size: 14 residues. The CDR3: CASGQGAGHTEAFF. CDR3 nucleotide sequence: TGTGCCAGCGGGCAGGGAGCAGGTCACACTGAAGCTTTCTTT.

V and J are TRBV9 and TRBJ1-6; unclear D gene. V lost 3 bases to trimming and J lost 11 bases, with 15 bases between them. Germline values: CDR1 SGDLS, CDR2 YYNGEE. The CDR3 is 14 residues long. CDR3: CASSDRQGLPPLHF. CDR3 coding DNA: TGTGCCAGCAGCGACAGACAAGGGCTGCCACCCCTCCACTTT.

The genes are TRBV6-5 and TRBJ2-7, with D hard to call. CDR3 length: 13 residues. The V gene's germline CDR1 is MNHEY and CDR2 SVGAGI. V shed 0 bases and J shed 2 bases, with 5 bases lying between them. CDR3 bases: TGTGCCAGCAGTTACTCCCAGGCCTACGAGCAGTACTTC. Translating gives CASSYSQAYEQYF.

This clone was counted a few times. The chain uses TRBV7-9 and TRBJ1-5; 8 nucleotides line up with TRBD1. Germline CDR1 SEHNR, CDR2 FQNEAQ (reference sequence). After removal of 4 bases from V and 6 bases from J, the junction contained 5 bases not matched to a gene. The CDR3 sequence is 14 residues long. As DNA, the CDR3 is TGTGCCAGCAGCTATTCGACAGGGGTTCAGCCCCAGCATTTT. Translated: CASSYSTGVQPQHF.

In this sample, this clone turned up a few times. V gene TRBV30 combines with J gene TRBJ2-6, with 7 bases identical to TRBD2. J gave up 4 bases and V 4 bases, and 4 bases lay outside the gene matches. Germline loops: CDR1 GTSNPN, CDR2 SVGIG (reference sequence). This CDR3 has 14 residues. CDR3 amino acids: CAWTPGGGANVLTF. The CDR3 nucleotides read TGTGCCTGGACCCCGGGGGGAGGGGCCAACGTCCTGACTTTC. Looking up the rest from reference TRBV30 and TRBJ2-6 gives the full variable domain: SQTIHQWPATLVQPVGSPLSLECTVEGTSNPNLYWYRQAAGRGLQLLFYSVGIGQISSEVPQNLSASRPQDRQFILSSKKLLLSDSGFYLCAWTPGGGANVLTFGAGSRLTVL.

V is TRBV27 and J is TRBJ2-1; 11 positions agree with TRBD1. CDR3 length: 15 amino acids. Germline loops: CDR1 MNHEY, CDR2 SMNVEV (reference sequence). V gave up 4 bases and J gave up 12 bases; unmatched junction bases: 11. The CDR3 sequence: CASSSGQGAADRQFF. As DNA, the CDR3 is TGTGCCAGCAGTTCCGGACAGGGGGCCGCGGATCGGCAGTTCTTC.

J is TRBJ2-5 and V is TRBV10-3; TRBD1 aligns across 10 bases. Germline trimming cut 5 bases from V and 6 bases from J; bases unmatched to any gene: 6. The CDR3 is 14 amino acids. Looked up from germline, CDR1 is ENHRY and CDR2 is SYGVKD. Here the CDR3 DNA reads TGTGCCATCAGTCCGGGACAGGGGAGAAAGACCCAGTACTTC. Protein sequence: CAISPGQGRKTQYF.

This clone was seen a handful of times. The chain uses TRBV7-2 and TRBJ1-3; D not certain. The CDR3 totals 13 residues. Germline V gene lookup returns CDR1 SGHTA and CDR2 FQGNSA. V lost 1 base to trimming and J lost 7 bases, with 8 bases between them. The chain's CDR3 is CASSLGSWNTIYF. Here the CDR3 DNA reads TGTGCCAGCAGCTTAGGATCCTGGAACACCATATATTTT.

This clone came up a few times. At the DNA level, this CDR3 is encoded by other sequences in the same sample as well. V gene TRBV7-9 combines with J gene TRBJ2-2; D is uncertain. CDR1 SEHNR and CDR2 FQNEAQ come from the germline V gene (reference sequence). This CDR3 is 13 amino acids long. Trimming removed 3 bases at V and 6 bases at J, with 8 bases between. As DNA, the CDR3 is TGTGCCAGCAGCTTGCAAGGAGCCGGGGAGCTGTTTTTT. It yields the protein CASSLQGAGELFF.

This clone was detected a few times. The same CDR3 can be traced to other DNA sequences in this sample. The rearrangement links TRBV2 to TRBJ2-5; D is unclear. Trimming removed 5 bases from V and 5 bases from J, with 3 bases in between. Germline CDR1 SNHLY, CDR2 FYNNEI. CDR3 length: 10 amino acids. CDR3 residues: CASSRETQYF. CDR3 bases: TGTGCCAGCAGTAGGGAGACCCAGTACTTC.

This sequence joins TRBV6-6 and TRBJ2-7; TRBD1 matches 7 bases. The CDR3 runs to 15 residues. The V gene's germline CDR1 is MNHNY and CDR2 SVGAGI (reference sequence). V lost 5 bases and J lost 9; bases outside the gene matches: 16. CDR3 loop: CASSPAGTAAVVQYF. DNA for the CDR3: TGTGCCAGCAGTCCCGCCGGGACAGCCGCCGTTGTGCAGTACTTC.

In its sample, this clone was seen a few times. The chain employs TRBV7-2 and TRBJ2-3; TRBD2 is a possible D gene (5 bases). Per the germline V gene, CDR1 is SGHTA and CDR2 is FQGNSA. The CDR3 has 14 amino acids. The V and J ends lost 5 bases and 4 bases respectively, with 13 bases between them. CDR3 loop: CASSPRSGSDTQYF. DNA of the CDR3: TGTGCCAGCAGCCCCAGGTCGGGGTCAGATACGCAGTATTTT.

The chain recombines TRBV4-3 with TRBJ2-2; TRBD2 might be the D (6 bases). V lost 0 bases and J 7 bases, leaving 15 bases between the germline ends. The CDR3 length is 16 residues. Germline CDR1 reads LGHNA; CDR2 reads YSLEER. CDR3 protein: CASSQESEGGGGELFF. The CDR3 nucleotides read TGCGCCAGCAGCCAAGAATCGGAGGGAGGAGGCGGGGAGCTGTTTTTT.

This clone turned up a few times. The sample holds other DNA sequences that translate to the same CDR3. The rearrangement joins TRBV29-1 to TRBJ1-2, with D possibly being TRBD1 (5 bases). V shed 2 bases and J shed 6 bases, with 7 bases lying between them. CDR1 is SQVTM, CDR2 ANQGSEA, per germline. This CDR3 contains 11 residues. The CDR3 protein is CSVERGDGYTF. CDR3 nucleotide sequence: TGCAGCGTTGAAAGGGGTGATGGCTACACCTTC.

CDR3 amino acids: CASTLAGEYNEQFF. CDR3 DNA sequence: TGTGCCAGCACTCTAGCGGGGGAATACAATGAGCAGTTCTTC. The chain is built from TRBV25-1 and TRBJ2-1; 10 nucleotides agree with TRBD2. The CDR3 loop spans 14 amino acids. Germline CDR1 is MGHDK and CDR2 is SYGVNS. With V trimmed by 7 bases and J by 4 bases, 4 bases remained unmatched.

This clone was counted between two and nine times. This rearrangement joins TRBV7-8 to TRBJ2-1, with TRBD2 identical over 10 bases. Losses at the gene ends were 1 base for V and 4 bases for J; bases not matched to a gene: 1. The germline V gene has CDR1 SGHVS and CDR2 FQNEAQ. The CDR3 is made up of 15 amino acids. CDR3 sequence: CASSLERGGYNEQFF. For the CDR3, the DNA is TGTGCCAGCAGCTTAGAGCGGGGGGGATACAATGAGCAGTTCTTC.

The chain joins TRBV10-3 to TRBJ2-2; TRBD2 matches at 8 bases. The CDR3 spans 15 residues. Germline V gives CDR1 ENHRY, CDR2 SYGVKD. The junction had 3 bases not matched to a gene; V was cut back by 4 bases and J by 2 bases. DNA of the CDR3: TGTGCCATCAGTGCCACTAGCGGTAACACCGGGGAGCTGTTTTTT. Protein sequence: CAISATSGNTGELFF.

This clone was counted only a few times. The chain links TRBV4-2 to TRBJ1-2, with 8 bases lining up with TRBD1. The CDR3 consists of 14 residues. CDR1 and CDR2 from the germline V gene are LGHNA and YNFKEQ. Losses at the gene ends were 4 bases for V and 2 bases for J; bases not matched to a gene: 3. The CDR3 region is CASSPGQENYGYTF. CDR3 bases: TGTGCCAGCAGCCCGGGACAGGAGAACTATGGCTACACCTTC.